This T cell receptor beta chain stems from a study of T cells expressing NK-cell markers. Study-level background: Just one sequenced donor of eight was HCMV-seronegative, while seven were seropositive. Study results and caveats: Among CD8+ T cells from several donors, dominant NKG2C+ clonotypes accounted for about 1.0-7.0%.

TCRdb reprocessed the 5' RACE reads; each CDR3 protein has one entry and no DNA is given. The sample data list about 550,000 distinct CDR3 sequences. The CDR3 sequence is 14 residues long. A remark on this clonotype: Its antigen is not known.

The sample consisted of blood T cells: a sorted CD56 or NKG2C T cell subset, CD4+ or CD8+ T cells, or bulk PBMC T cells (not recorded which). This clonotype was sampled from a man aged 18 to 29 in good health. The chain carries TRBV12-3 or TRBV12-4 and TRBJ1-2; the D call from TCRdb, TRBD1, cannot be confirmed without DNA. CDR3 sequence reads: CASKKDRGGYGYTF.